This T cell receptor (beta chain) is drawn from a study of blood T cell repertoires in COVID-19. Study overall: Sources were T cells, B-cell-depleted T cells, or PBMCs; the material itself was cDNA or gDNA.

The authors' processing: Amplification from reference gene primers served as the basis for estimated nucleated cell counts. The assay was immunoSEQ multiplex PCR, and TCRdb's table has in-frame clones only and misses some. The V and J calls and clone size come from that table; D and trimming were worked out from the DNA. The sample lists about 400,000 clones; about 90% were seen once. CDR1 is KGHSH and CDR2 is LQKENI in the germline V gene. CDR3 length equals 15 residues. With 2 bases removed from V and 6 bases from J, the gap between germline ends came to 17 bases. Two negative PCRs, clearance, or symptom resolution characterized the recovered Cohort 3 donors.

Sequenced material: PBMCs or T cells enriched from blood (not recorded which). The chain carries TRBV18 and TRBJ2-7; D perhaps matches TRBD1 (8 bases). This receptor was obtained from a woman younger than 45 who had recovered from COVID-19. CDR3 sequence reads: CASSPNRGGFFEQYF. CDR3 DNA sequence: TGTGCCAGCTCACCAAACAGGGGGGGATTCTTCGAGCAGTACTTC.